A selection of T cell receptor beta chains follows, all from one sample in a study of T cell repertoires in cytomegalovirus infection. For these TCRs, the target antigens are not known. MiXCR, applied by TCRdb to the reads, yields one record per CDR3 protein. Of more than 40,000 distinct CDR3 sequences listed, 20% to 25% are singletons. This material consisted of CD8+ T cells from cultured PBMCs, taken from culture after CMV antigen stimulation. The origin of the receptors is a human donor in good health (CMV status not recorded). Some clones in this sample may be carry-over from other donors' samples. Both conserved end residues are part of each CDR3. Each record gives: clone size, CDR3 length, D gene, J gene, V gene, CDR3 protein, CDR3 DNA. D genes are given only for firm matches. Expanded clones are given a class, and other clones once, few, many or no size at all.

clone_size: few; cdr3_length: 15; d_call: -; j_call: TRBJ2-2; v_call: TRBV7-3; cdr3_aa: CASSLEHSNTGELFF; cdr3_nt: TGTGCCAGCAGCTTAGAGCATAGTAACACCGGGGAGCTGTTTTTT
clone_size: -; cdr3_length: 15; d_call: -; j_call: TRBJ2-1; v_call: TRBV27; cdr3_aa: CASSLLWDSRDEQFF; cdr3_nt: TGTGCCAGCAGTTTATTATGGGACTCCCGGGATGAGCAGTTCTTC
clone_size: -; cdr3_length: 14; d_call: -; j_call: TRBJ1-1; v_call: TRBV7-9; cdr3_aa: CASSSPRGDTEAFF; cdr3_nt: TGTGCCAGCAGCTCCCCCCGCGGGGACACTGAAGCTTTCTTT
clone_size: few; cdr3_length: 17; d_call: TRBD2; j_call: TRBJ2-7; v_call: TRBV6-1; cdr3_aa: CASSRSWSSGIYYEQYF; cdr3_nt: TGTGCCAGCAGTCGATCATGGTCCAGCGGGATCTACTACGAGCAGTACTTC
clone_size: -; cdr3_length: 13; d_call: -; j_call: TRBJ1-2; v_call: TRBV7-9; cdr3_aa: CASSWEENYGYTF; cdr3_nt: TGTGCCAGCAGCTGGGAGGAAAACTATGGCTACACCTTC
clone_size: -; cdr3_length: 13; d_call: -; j_call: TRBJ2-1; v_call: TRBV7-3; cdr3_aa: CAGSLAVIGEQFF; cdr3_nt: TGTGCCGGCAGCTTAGCCGTTATCGGCGAGCAGTTCTTC
clone_size: -; cdr3_length: 12; d_call: TRBD1; j_call: TRBJ2-7; v_call: TRBV6-6; cdr3_aa: CASSYPGGEQYF; cdr3_nt: TGTGCCAGCAGTTACCCAGGGGGAGAGCAGTACTTC
clone_size: -; cdr3_length: 14; d_call: TRBD1; j_call: TRBJ1-1; v_call: TRBV25-1; cdr3_aa: CASRPGQGITEAFF; cdr3_nt: TGTGCCAGCAGGCCGGGACAGGGGATTACTGAAGCTTTCTTT
clone_size: -; cdr3_length: 14; d_call: -; j_call: TRBJ1-2; v_call: TRBV12-3/TRBV12-4; cdr3_aa: CASSPVGVGYGYTF; cdr3_nt: TGTGCCAGCAGTCCCGTGGGGGTTGGCTATGGCTACACCTTC
clone_size: -; cdr3_length: 14; d_call: -; j_call: TRBJ2-6; v_call: TRBV7-9; cdr3_aa: CASSLGGPNNVLTF; cdr3_nt: TGTGCCAGCAGCTTAGGGGGACCGAACAACGTCCTGACTTTC
clone_size: few; cdr3_length: 13; d_call: -; j_call: TRBJ1-2; v_call: TRBV14; cdr3_aa: CASSQETAYGYTF; cdr3_nt: TGTGCCAGCAGCCAAGAGACAGCCTATGGCTACACCTTC
clone_size: -; cdr3_length: 17; d_call: -; j_call: TRBJ1-1; v_call: TRBV6-6; cdr3_aa: CASSYSQGPHMNTEAFF; cdr3_nt: TGTGCCAGCAGTTACTCACAGGGCCCACACATGAACACTGAAGCTTTCTTT
clone_size: few; cdr3_length: 16; d_call: -; j_call: TRBJ1-2; v_call: TRBV6-6; cdr3_aa: CASSSTLPTGREGYTF; cdr3_nt: TGTGCCAGCAGCTCCACTTTGCCGACAGGACGAGAGGGCTACACCTTC
clone_size: -; cdr3_length: 14; d_call: -; j_call: TRBJ2-7; v_call: TRBV6-1; cdr3_aa: CASSARTDSYEQYF; cdr3_nt: TGTGCCAGCAGTGCTAGGACGGACTCCTACGAGCAGTACTTC
clone_size: many; cdr3_length: 15; d_call: -; j_call: TRBJ2-3; v_call: TRBV7-8; cdr3_aa: CASSSSPDTTDTQYF; cdr3_nt: TGTGCCAGCAGCTCCTCTCCTGATACCACAGATACGCAGTATTTT
clone_size: -; cdr3_length: 14; d_call: TRBD2; j_call: TRBJ2-2; v_call: TRBV12-5; cdr3_aa: CASGLGLAFGELFF; cdr3_nt: TGTGCTAGTGGTTTGGGACTAGCGTTCGGGGAGCTGTTTTTT
clone_size: -; cdr3_length: 14; d_call: -; j_call: TRBJ2-7; v_call: TRBV5-4; cdr3_aa: CASSLQGGVDEQYF; cdr3_nt: TGTGCCAGCAGCTTGCAGGGGGGTGTTGACGAGCAGTACTTC
clone_size: few; cdr3_length: 15; d_call: TRBD2; j_call: TRBJ2-1; v_call: TRBV7-9; cdr3_aa: CASSPGTSGFNEQFF; cdr3_nt: TGTGCCAGCAGCCCCGGGACTAGCGGGTTCAATGAGCAGTTCTTC
clone_size: many; cdr3_length: 13; d_call: -; j_call: TRBJ1-5; v_call: TRBV12-3/TRBV12-4; cdr3_aa: CASSLGGGQPQHF; cdr3_nt: TGTGCCAGCAGTTTAGGGGGGGGTCAGCCCCAGCATTTT
clone_size: -; cdr3_length: 12; d_call: -; j_call: TRBJ2-1; v_call: TRBV12-3/TRBV12-4; cdr3_aa: CASSLARDEQFF; cdr3_nt: TGTGCCAGCAGTTTAGCTAGGGATGAGCAGTTCTTC
clone_size: few; cdr3_length: 16; d_call: TRBD2; j_call: TRBJ2-7; v_call: TRBV6-2/TRBV6-3; cdr3_aa: CASSPGLARTTYEQYF; cdr3_nt: TGTGCCAGCAGCCCGGGACTAGCGCGTACTACCTACGAGCAGTACTTC
clone_size: -; cdr3_length: 14; d_call: -; j_call: TRBJ2-4; v_call: TRBV7-9; cdr3_aa: CASSLELAKNIQYF; cdr3_nt: TGTGCCAGCAGCTTAGAACTAGCCAAAAACATTCAGTACTTC
clone_size: -; cdr3_length: 14; d_call: -; j_call: TRBJ2-1; v_call: TRBV19; cdr3_aa: CASKDGSGYNEQFF; cdr3_nt: TGTGCCAGTAAGGACGGGAGTGGGTACAATGAGCAGTTCTTC
clone_size: -; cdr3_length: 16; d_call: -; j_call: TRBJ1-2; v_call: TRBV19; cdr3_aa: CASSIGSGYGDYGYTF; cdr3_nt: TGTGCCAGTAGTATCGGATCCGGGTATGGTGACTATGGCTACACCTTC
clone_size: -; cdr3_length: 16; d_call: TRBD2; j_call: TRBJ2-5; v_call: TRBV7-2; cdr3_aa: CASSPIAGGPGGTQYF; cdr3_nt: TGTGCCAGCAGCCCGATAGCGGGAGGGCCCGGAGGGACCCAGTACTTC
clone_size: -; cdr3_length: 13; d_call: -; j_call: TRBJ2-7; v_call: TRBV20-1; cdr3_aa: CSARGRESYEQYF; cdr3_nt: TGCAGTGCTAGAGGCCGCGAATCCTACGAGCAGTACTTC